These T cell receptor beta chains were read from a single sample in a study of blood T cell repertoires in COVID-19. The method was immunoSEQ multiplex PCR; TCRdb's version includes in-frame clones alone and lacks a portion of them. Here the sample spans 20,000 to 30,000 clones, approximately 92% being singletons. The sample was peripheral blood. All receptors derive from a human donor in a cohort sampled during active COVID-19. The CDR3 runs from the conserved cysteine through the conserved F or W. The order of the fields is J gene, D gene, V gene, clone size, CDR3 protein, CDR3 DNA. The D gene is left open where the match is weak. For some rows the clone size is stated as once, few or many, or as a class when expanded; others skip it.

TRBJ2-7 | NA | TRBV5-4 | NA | CASSRYGNHYEQYF | TGTGCCAGCAGCCGGTACGGGAACCACTACGAGCAGTACTTC
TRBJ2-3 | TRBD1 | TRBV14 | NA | CASSPLGTGAITDTQYF | TGTGCCAGCAGCCCCCTCGGGACAGGGGCGATCACAGATACGCAGTATTTT
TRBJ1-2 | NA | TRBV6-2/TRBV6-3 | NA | CASSSSRLTLNGYTF | TGTGCCAGCAGTTCGTCTCGCCTGACACTTAATGGCTACACCTTC
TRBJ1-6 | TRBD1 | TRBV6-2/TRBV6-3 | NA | CASSRDRSSSSSYNSPLHF | TGTGCCAGCAGTCGGGACAGATCCTCTTCGAGCTCCTATAATTCACCCCTCCACTTT
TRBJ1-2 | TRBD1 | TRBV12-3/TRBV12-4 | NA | CASSVQGRGYTF | TGTGCCAGCAGTGTACAGGGGCGGGGCTACACCTTC
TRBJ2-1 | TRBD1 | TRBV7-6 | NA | CASSLTGTGPYNEQFF | TGTGCCAGCAGCTTGACCGGGACAGGACCCTACAATGAGCAGTTCTTC
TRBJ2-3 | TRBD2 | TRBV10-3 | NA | CAIREGGSGTDTQYF | TGTGCCATCAGGGAGGGCGGGAGCGGGACAGATACGCAGTATTTT
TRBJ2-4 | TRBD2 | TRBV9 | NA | CASSPALVRLAGGGAKNIQYF | TGTGCCAGCAGCCCCGCGTTGGTTCGTCTAGCGGGGGGTGGAGCCAAAAACATTCAGTACTTC
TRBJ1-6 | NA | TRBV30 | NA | CAWSPLGEGRNSPLHF | TGTGCCTGGAGTCCACTCGGGGAGGGACGTAATTCACCCCTCCACTTT
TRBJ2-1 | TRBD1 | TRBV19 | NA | CASSGGSTGGQFF | TGTGCCAGTAGTGGGGGATCGACAGGGGGGCAGTTCTTC
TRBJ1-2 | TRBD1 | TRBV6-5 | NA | CASSLLRGDLVGYTF | TGTGCCAGCAGTTTACTCAGGGGGGACCTTGTTGGCTACACCTTC
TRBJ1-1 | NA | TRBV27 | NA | CASSLVSPTDLNTEAFF | TGTGCCAGCAGTTTAGTGTCCCCGACAGACTTGAACACTGAAGCTTTCTTT
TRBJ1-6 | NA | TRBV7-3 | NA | CASSLLGQGNSPLHF | TGTGCCAGCAGCTTGTTGGGGCAGGGCAATTCACCCCTCCACTTT
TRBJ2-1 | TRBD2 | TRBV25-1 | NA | CASSPGLAGRRIIEEQFF | TGTGCCAGCAGTCCGGGACTAGCGGGGAGGCGGATTATCGAGGAGCAGTTCTTC
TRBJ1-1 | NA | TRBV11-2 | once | CASSLETGNTEAFF | TGTGCCAGCAGCTTAGAGACGGGGAACACTGAAGCTTTCTTT
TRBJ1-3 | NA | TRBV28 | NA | CASSLLGGLNGNTIYF | TGTGCCAGCAGTTTATTGGGGGGATTGAACGGAAACACCATATATTTT
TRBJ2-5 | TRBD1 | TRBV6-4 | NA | CASSSGTAERRQVETQYF | TGTGCCAGCAGCTCCGGGACAGCCGAACGGCGCCAAGTAGAGACCCAGTACTTC
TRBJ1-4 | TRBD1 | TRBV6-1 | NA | CASSVGQLTTNEKLFF | TGTGCCAGCAGTGTGGGACAGTTAACAACTAATGAAAAACTGTTTTTT
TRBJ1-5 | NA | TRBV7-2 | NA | CASSLDANQPQHF | TGTGCCAGCAGCTTAGACGCGAATCAGCCCCAGCATTTT
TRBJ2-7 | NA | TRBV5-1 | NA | CASSPPLGSYEQYF | TGCGCCAGCAGCCCACCTCTAGGTTCCTACGAGCAGTACTTC
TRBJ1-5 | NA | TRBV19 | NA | CASSSVTGQPQHF | TGTGCCAGTAGCTCCGTTACAGGACAGCCCCAGCATTTT
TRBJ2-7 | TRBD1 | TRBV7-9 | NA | CASQGTESYEQYF | TGTGCCAGCCAAGGGACAGAAAGCTACGAGCAGTACTTC
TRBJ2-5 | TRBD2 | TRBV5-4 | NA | CASSGPSGVAETQYF | TGTGCCAGCAGCGGTCCTAGCGGAGTGGCGGAGACCCAGTACTTC
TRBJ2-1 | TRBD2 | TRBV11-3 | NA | CASSLDRGVAGDIDNEQFF | TGTGCCAGCAGCTTAGATCGGGGTGTAGCGGGAGATATAGACAATGAGCAGTTCTTC
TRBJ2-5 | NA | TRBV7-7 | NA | CASSPRGLKETQYF | TGTGCCAGCAGCCCTAGGGGGTTGAAAGAGACCCAGTACTTC
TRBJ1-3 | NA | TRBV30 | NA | CAWSVMWTAQNTIYF | TGTGCCTGGAGTGTAATGTGGACAGCCCAAAACACCATATATTTT
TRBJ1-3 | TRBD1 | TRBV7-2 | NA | CASSPTGPRNTIYF | TGTGCCAGCAGCCCGACAGGGCCCCGAAACACCATATATTTT
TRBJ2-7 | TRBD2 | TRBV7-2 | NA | CASSLVGGAYEQYF | TGTGCCAGCAGCTTAGTCGGGGGGGCCTACGAGCAGTACTTC
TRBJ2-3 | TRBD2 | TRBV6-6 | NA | CASSYSAGGGQDTQYF | TGTGCCAGCAGTTACTCTGCCGGGGGGGGTCAGGATACGCAGTATTTT
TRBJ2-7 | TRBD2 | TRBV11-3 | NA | CARPPIGGRAHEQYF | TGTGCCAGGCCCCCAATTGGCGGGAGGGCCCACGAGCAGTACTTC
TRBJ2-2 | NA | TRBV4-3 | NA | CASSLRQQSGELFF | TGCGCCAGCAGCCTAAGACAGCAGTCCGGGGAGCTGTTTTTT
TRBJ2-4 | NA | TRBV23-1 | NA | CASSPTVCRGSAKNIQYF | TGCGCCAGCAGTCCAACGGTATGTCGGGGGTCGGCCAAAAACATTCAGTACTTC
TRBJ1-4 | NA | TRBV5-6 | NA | CASSFGTNEKLFF | TGTGCCAGCAGCTTCGGGACTAATGAAAAACTGTTTTTT
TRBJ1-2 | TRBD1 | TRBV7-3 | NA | CASSLGQAEVYGYTF | TGTGCCAGCAGCCTGGGACAGGCTGAAGTCTATGGCTACACCTTC
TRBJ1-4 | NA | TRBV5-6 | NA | CASSFWGLREKLFF | TGTGCCAGCAGCTTCTGGGGGCTGAGAGAAAAACTGTTTTTT
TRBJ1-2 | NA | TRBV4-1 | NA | CASSQATGNYGYTF | TGCGCCAGCAGCCAAGCCACAGGCAACTATGGCTACACCTTC
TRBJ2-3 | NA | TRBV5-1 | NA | CASSLGGQRGTDTQYF | TGCGCCAGCAGCTTGGGGGGCCAACGGGGCACAGATACGCAGTATTTT
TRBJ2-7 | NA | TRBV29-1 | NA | CSVEDSRRPYEQYF | TGCAGCGTTGAGGACAGCCGAAGACCCTACGAGCAGTACTTC
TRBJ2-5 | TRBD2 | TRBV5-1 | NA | CASSITSGDQETQYF | TGCGCCAGCAGCATCACTAGCGGGGATCAAGAGACCCAGTACTTC
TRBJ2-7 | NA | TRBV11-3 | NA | CASSPDTYEQYF | TGTGCCAGCAGCCCCGACACATACGAGCAGTACTTC